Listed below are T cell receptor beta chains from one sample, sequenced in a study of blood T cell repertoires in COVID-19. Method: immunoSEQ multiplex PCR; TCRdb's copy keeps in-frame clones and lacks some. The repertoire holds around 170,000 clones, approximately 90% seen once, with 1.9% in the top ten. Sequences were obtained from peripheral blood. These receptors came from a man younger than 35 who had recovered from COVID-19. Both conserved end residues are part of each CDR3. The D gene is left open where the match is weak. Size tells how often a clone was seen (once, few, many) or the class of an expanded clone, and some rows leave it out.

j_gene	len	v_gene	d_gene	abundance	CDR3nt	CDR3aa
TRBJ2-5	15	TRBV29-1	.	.	TGCAGCGTTGAAGATCTCATCGGGAGTGGGGAGACCCAGTACTTC	CSVEDLIGSGETQYF
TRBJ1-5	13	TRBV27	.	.	TGTGCCAGCAGACAGGGTTCCAATCAGCCCCAGCATTTT	CASRQGSNQPQHF
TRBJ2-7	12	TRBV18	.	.	TGTGCCAGCTCACCGGAGGGCTACGAGCAGTACTTC	CASSPEGYEQYF
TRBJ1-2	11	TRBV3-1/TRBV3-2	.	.	TGTGCCAGCACAAGCTACTATGGCTACACCTTC	CASTSYYGYTF
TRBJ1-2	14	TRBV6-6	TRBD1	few	TGTGCCAGCAGCCCGGGACAGAAGAACTATGGCTACACCTTC	CASSPGQKNYGYTF
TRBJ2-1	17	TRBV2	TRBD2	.	TGTGCCAGCAGCCTTAGGGGGACTAGCGGGACCTACAATGAGCAGTTCTTC	CASSLRGTSGTYNEQFF
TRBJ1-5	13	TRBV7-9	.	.	TGTGCCAGCAGCTCAGAGGGCAATCAGCCCCAGCATTTT	CASSSEGNQPQHF
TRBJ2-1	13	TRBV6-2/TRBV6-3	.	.	TGTGCCAGCAGTTACTCCCCTTACGGTGAGCAGTTCTTC	CASSYSPYGEQFF
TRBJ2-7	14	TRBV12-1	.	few	TGTGCCAGCAGCTTTCCCGGACAATACTACGAGCAGTACTTC	CASSFPGQYYEQYF
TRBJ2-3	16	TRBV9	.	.	TGTGCCAGCAGCGTAGGGATTACTAGTAAGGCAGATACGCAGTATTTT	CASSVGITSKADTQYF
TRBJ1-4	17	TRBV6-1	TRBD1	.	TGTGCCAGCAGTGAAGGGACAGGGAGAGTACGGGGTGAAAAACTGTTTTTT	CASSEGTGRVRGEKLFF
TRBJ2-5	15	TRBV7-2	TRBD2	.	TGTGCCAGCAGTCCGACTAGCGGGCACCAAGAGACCCAGTACTTC	CASSPTSGHQETQYF
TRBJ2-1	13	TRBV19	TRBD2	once	TGTGCCAGTAGGATAGCGGGAGGGGGTGAGCAGTTCTTC	CASRIAGGGEQFF
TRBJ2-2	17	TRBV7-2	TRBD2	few	TGTGCCAGCAGCTCAAGGGCGCTAGCGGGAAACACCGGGGAGCTGTTTTTT	CASSSRALAGNTGELFF
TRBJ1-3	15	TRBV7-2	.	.	TGTGCCAGCAGCGTAGTGGGGGGCTCTGGAAACACCATATATTTT	CASSVVGGSGNTIYF
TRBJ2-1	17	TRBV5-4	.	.	TGTGCCAGCAGCTCGGCGGGACGCCCTCGGTCCTACAATGAGCAGTTCTTC	CASSSAGRPRSYNEQFF
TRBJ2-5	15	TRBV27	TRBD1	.	TGTGCCAGCAGTTTATACAGGGGTTTGGCAGAGACCCAGTACTTC	CASSLYRGLAETQYF
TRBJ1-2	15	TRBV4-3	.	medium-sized	TGCGCCAGCAGCCAAGAGTATGGGAGTAGCTATGGCTACACCTTC	CASSQEYGSSYGYTF
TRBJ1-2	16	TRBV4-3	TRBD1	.	TGCGCCAGCAGCCAAGAGGGACAGGGCCTTCCCTATGGCTACACCTTC	CASSQEGQGLPYGYTF
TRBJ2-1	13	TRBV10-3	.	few	TGTGCCAGCCAAGCGGGGACACCCAATGAGCAGTTCTTC	CASQAGTPNEQFF
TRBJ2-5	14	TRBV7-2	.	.	TGTGCCAGCAGCTTAGTCTCGTACCAAGAGACCCAGTACTTC	CASSLVSYQETQYF
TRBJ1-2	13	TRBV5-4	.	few	TGTGCCAGCAGCTTGGTGTCTGTCTATGGCTACACCTTC	CASSLVSVYGYTF
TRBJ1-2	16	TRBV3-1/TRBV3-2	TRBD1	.	TGTGCCAGCAGCCAAGCTGGACAGGAGAACGGCTATGGCTACACCTTC	CASSQAGQENGYGYTF
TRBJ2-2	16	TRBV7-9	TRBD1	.	TGTGCCAGCAGCCAAGGGGGCCCTTTTCGCCAAGGGGAGCTGTTTTTT	CASSQGGPFRQGELFF
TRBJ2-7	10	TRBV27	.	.	TGTGCCATCCCCCTCTACGAGCAGTACTTC	CAIPLYEQYF
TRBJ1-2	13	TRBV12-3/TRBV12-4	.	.	TGTGCCAGCAGTTTAAGGAGGGGTTATGGCTACACCTTC	CASSLRRGYGYTF
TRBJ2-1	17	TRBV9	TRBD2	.	TGTGCCAGCAGCTCTAGACTACTAGCGGGAGGGCACAATGAGCAGTTCTTC	CASSSRLLAGGHNEQFF
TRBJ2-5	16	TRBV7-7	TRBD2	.	TGTGCTAGCAGCTTAGGGCTAGCGGAGGGTCAAGAGACCCAGTACTTC	CASSLGLAEGQETQYF
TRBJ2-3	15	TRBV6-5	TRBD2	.	TGTGCCAGCAGTTACTCGGTTCTTAGCGGGGATACGCAGTATTTT	CASSYSVLSGDTQYF
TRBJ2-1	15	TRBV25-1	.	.	TGTGCCAGCAGTGAATTTGAGAGACTAGACAATGAGCAGTTCTTC	CASSEFERLDNEQFF
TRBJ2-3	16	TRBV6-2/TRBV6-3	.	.	TGTGCCAGCAGTTACCCCAGGGCTCCCTACAGAGATACGCAGTATTTT	CASSYPRAPYRDTQYF
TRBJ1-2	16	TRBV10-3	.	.	TGTGCCATCAGTGAGTCTGGTTTCGGGAACCCCTATGGCTACACCTTC	CAISESGFGNPYGYTF
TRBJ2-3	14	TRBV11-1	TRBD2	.	TGTGCCAGCAGCCCACAAGGGACTAGCGGAACGCAGTATTTT	CASSPQGTSGTQYF
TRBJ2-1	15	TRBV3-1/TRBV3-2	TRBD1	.	TGTGCCAGCAGCCAAAGGTGGACAGGGGTCAATGAGCAGTTCTTC	CASSQRWTGVNEQFF
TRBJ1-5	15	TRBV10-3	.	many	TGTGCCATCAGTGAGTCGGGGCAACCCAATCAGCCCCAGCATTTT	CAISESGQPNQPQHF
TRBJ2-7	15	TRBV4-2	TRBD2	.	TGTGCCAGCAGCCAGGCAGCGGGAGTCTCCTACGAGCAGTACTTC	CASSQAAGVSYEQYF
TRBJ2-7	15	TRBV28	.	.	TGTGCCAGCAGATCCGGGTCCCTTGGGACTGACGAGCAGTACTTC	CASRSGSLGTDEQYF
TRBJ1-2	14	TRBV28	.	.	TGTGCCAGCAGTTTATTAACAGTGAACTATGGCTACACCTTC	CASSLLTVNYGYTF
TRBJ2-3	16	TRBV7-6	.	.	TGTGCCAGCAGCCGTGAACGGCCCGTAGCCCCCGATACGCAGTATTTT	CASSRERPVAPDTQYF
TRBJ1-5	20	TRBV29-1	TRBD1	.	TGCAGCGTTGAAGATGGGCCAGACGAGGGGGCCAATTATGGCAATCAGCCCCAGCATTTT	CSVEDGPDEGANYGNQPQHF
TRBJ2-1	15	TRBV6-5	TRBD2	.	TGTGCCAGCAGTCTTGGACTAGCGGGAGTTGGCGAGCAGTTCTTC	CASSLGLAGVGEQFF
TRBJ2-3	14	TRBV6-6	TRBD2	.	TGTGCCAGCCGCGCAGCGGGAGCAACAGATACGCAGTATTTT	CASRAAGATDTQYF
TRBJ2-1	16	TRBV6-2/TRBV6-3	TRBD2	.	TGTGCCAGCAGTAATATAGCGGGAATCTTATACAATGAGCAGTTCTTC	CASSNIAGILYNEQFF
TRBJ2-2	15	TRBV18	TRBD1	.	TGTGCCAGCTCACCACTGACAGGGGGCACCGGGGAGCTGTTTTTT	CASSPLTGGTGELFF
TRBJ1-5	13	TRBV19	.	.	TGTGCCAGTAGTATGGCCAGGGATCAGCCCCAGCATTTT	CASSMARDQPQHF
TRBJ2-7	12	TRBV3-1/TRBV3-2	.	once	TGTGCCAGCAGCCAGGGGACTGCCGCCGAGTACTTC	CASSQGTAAEYF
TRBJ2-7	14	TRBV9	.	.	TGTGCCAGCAGCTCCTCGGGAGCGGCCTACGAGCAGTACTTC	CASSSSGAAYEQYF
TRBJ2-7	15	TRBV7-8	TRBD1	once	TGTGCCAGCAGCTCGACAGGGCGCAGCCACCACGAGCAGTACTTC	CASSSTGRSHHEQYF